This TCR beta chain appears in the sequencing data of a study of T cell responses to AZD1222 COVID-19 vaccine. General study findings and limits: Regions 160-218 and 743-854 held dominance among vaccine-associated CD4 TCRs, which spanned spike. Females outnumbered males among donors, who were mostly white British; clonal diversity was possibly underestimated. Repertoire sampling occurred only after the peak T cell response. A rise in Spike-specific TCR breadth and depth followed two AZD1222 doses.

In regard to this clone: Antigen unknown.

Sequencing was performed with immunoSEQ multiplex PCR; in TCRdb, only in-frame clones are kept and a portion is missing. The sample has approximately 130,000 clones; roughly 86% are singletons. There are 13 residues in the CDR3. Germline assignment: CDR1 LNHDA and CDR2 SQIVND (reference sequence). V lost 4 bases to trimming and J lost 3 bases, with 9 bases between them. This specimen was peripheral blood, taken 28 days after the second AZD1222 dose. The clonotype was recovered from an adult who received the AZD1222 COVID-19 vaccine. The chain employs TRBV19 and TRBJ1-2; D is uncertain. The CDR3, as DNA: TGTGCCAGTAGTAGGACGGATTACTATGGCTACACCTTC. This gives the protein CASSRTDYYGYTF.